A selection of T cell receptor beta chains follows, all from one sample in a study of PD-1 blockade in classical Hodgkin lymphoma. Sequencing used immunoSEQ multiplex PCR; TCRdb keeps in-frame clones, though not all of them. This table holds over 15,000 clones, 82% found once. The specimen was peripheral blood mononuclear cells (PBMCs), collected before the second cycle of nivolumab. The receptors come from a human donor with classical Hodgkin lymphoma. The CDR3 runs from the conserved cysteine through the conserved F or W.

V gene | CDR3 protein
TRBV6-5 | CASSYSTTGGAFF
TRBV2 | CASILAPGTRSSTDTQYF
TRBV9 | CASSLAGGPSNTQYF
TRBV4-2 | CASSQRGGAAFF
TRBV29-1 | CSVEEGGRAYGYTF
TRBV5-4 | CASSTGDRTNEKLFF
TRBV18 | CASSTDEQPQHF
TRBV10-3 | CASSGQTYEQYF
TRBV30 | CAWSVTHKTSLQYF
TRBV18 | CASSLTAPGPKNIQYF
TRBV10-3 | CAISEVLAGGSYEQYF
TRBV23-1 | CASITFGTRRNTIYF
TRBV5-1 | CASSLAGTEQETQYF
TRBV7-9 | CASSRGTIGGETQYF
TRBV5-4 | CASSFLDRGGGYTF
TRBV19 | CASSFRGRGAGADQPQHF
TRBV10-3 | CAISESTDGYTF
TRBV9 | CASSAWGGGATDTQYF
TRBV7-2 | CASSLATGLAGDYEQYF
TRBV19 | CASSTDTGLNTEAFF
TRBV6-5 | CASIRGHEQYF
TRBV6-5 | CASSQWGSNQPQHF
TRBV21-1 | CASSTGGCLDKNIQYF
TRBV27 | CASKGRWQGHQPQHF
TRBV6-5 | CASSKRGAGELFF
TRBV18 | CASSREADTQYF
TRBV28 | CASSLSPRGTGELFF
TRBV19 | CASKYIHAGSLNTEAFF
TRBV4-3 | CASSQGRGPETQYF
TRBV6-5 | CASSPRGVRETQYF
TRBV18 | CASSPQGATPYEQYF
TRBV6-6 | CASSYGPRNTIYF
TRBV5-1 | CASSWGLAKYPGSTDAQYF
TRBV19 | CASSVTGRTEAFF
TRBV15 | CATRFPDGGTEAFF
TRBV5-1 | CASSPVVRGWVGEAFF
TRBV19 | CASRTSGGTILYNEQFF
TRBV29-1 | CSVLTGRTGELFF
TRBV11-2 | CASSLGGASGANVLTF
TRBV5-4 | CASSLDRYEAFF
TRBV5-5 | CASSWSAGQGPIEQFF
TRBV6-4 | CASRGTGDYGYTF
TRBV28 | CASSLRSLYTF